These 9 T cell receptor beta chains originate from one sample sequenced in a study of cytomegalovirus exposure and HLA in healthy donors. Primers for the PCR totalled 60 Vbeta and 13 Jbeta. The data were produced by immunoSEQ multiplex PCR, yet TCRdb's version contains in-frame clones alone and is incomplete. Of about 200,000 clones listed, around three quarters are singletons. Sequencing was carried out using PBMCs. The source is a man younger than 40 in good health and CMV-seronegative.

The chain carries TRBV28 and TRBJ1-2, with D possibly matching TRBD1 (5 bases). V lost 5 bases, J lost 4 bases, and 20 bases lay in between. The CDR3 sequence is 16 residues long. The germline CDR1 and CDR2 sequences are MDHEN and SYDVKM. This CDR3 reads CASSPSPPGLPYGYTF. The CDR3 DNA sequence: TGTGCCAGCAGTCCCTCCCCCCCAGGGTTGCCCTATGGCTACACCTTC.

The chain has TRBV19 and TRBJ1-4, with unresolved D. There are 19 residues in the CDR3. CDR1 is LNHDA and CDR2 is SQIVND in the germline V gene (reference sequence). V lost 4 bases, J lost 6 bases, and 27 bases lay in between. As DNA, the CDR3 is TGTGCCAGTAGTACGAAGACCGGGATAGGGCCCAAACAAGATGAAAAACTGTTTTTT. Translation gives CASSTKTGIGPKQDEKLFF.

This clone was found a few times. The germline gene is not matched at one end of the junction; a read error may be the cause. The rearrangement joins TRBV7-9 to TRBJ2-1; 7 bases line up with TRBD2. CDR1 SEHNR and CDR2 FQNEAQ come from the germline V gene (reference sequence). The CDR3 runs to 11 residues. The CDR3 coding sequence is TGTGCCAGCAGCTTAGGGCGGGAGATTGTCTTC. Translating gives CASSLGREIVF.

This chain links TRBV7-3 with TRBJ1-6; 8 nucleotides align to TRBD1. The J segment lost 10 bases and the V segment lost 5 bases, leaving 7 bases of the junction unmatched. Germline-derived CDR1 and CDR2 are SGHTA and FQGTGA. The CDR3 is made up of 14 amino acids. In DNA, the CDR3 is TGTGCCAGCAGCCCAGGACAGGGCTGGTCACCCCTCCACTTT. Amino acids: CASSPGQGWSPLHF.

The rearrangement uses TRBV2 and TRBJ2-7; 10 nucleotides line up with TRBD2. The trim removed 4 bases at V and 0 bases at J, leaving 12 bases unmatched. From germline, CDR1 is SNHLY and CDR2 FYNNEI. The length of the CDR3 is 18 residues. CDR3 loop: CASSVGFWTSGSSYEQYF. Here the CDR3 DNA reads TGTGCCAGCAGTGTAGGTTTCTGGACTAGCGGAAGCTCCTACGAGCAGTACTTC.

The V and J genes are TRBV11-1 and TRBJ2-7; TRBD2 agrees at 13 bases. Looked up from germline, CDR1 is SGHAT and CDR2 is FQDESV (reference sequence). V was clipped by 8 bases and J by 2 bases; unmatched bases: 9. There are 16 residues in the CDR3. The CDR3 spells CASEPGLAGLPYEQYF. The CDR3 nucleotides are TGTGCCAGCGAACCGGGACTAGCGGGACTTCCCTACGAGCAGTACTTC.

V usage is TRBV6-6 and J usage is TRBJ1-5; no firm D call. CDR1 is MNHNY and CDR2 is SVGAGI in the germline V gene (reference sequence). The length of the CDR3 is 15 residues. The germline V and J ends were trimmed by 4 bases and 0 bases, with 10 bases remaining between them. For the CDR3, the DNA is TGTGCCAGCAGTTTCATTCACAGTAGCAATCAGCCCCAGCATTTT. Protein: CASSFIHSSNQPQHF.

This clone was recorded once. V usage is TRBV19 and J usage is TRBJ1-2; 7 positions agree with TRBD1. CDR1 and CDR2 (germline): LNHDA, SQIVND (reference sequence). J lost 8 bases, V lost 3 bases, and 15 bases had no gene match. This CDR3 contains 16 residues. The CDR3 coding sequence is TGTGCCAGTAGTATCGTAGGTGTTTACAGGGGAGACGGCTACACCTTC. The encoded protein is CASSIVGVYRGDGYTF.

The CDR3 bases are TGTGCCAGCATCGGACAGGGGGATTACAATCAGCCCCAGCATTTT. This gives the protein CASIGQGDYNQPQHF. The V call is TRBV6-1, the J call TRBJ1-5, with 10 positions matching TRBD1. Germline V lookup: CDR1 MNHNS, CDR2 SASEGT. The CDR3 sequence is 15 residues long. V shed 7 bases and J 3 bases; nucleotides not matched to a gene: 6.